This T cell receptor beta chain was sequenced during a study of type 1 and type 2 diabetes patients. PCR was run on genomic DNA. Multiplex PCR with 30 forward and 13 reverse primers amplified the TCR beta CDR3. TCRdb re-called the multiplex PCR reads with MiXCR, one entry per CDR3 protein. The table has some 250,000 distinct CDR3 sequences, over 45% seen once. Trimming removed 4 bases from V and 0 bases from J, with 9 bases in between. CDR3 size: 14 residues. Germline loops: CDR1 MGHDK, CDR2 SYGVNS. No donor had another autoimmune disease or recent infection within four weeks. This chain uses TRBV25-1 with TRBJ1-1; TRBD1 might be the D (5 bases). This TCR was recovered from a man aged 18 to 29 with type 2 diabetes. The sequenced material came from peripheral blood mononuclear cells (PBMCs). Written as DNA, the CDR3 is TGTGCCAGCAGTGCGGGACTCCTGAACACTGAAGCTTTCTTT. Residues: CASSAGLLNTEAFF. The full variable domain, rest sourced from reference TRBV25-1 and TRBJ1-1, is EADIYQTPRYLVIGTGKKITLECSQTMGHDKMYWYQQDPGMELHLIHYSYGVNSTEKGDLSSESTVSRIRTEHFPLTLESARPSHTSQYLCASSAGLLNTEAFFGQGTRLTVV.